Here is one TCR beta chain with its context. The target of this receptor is not known. No base quality information exists; no much larger clone differs at one position. The sample comes from a study of cytomegalovirus exposure and HLA in healthy donors (dated by TCRdb to 2016 to 2017). The study in broad terms: According to an earlier analysis of around 600 of the donors, about 190 million T cells yielded 120 million or so unique TCR beta sequences and approximately 280 Gb of sequence data. Along with the roughly 700-subject first cohort, a separate validation cohort of approximately 110 different subjects was used. Using immunosequencing, the study profiled T cell repertoires from some 670 subjects and related those repertoires to cytomegalovirus serostatus. Of the roughly 410 genotyped donors, 65% to 90% were placed in the genetic ancestry cluster associated with self-reported Caucasian donors. To study patterns of TCR occurrence, a later analysis re-analyzed previously published TCR beta repertoires from around 670 donors and added high-resolution HLA genotyping. An earlier analysis of a few hundred of the donors applied high-throughput TCR beta sequencing to assess whether each TCR beta V gene segment acted as functional or pseudogenic. Five DR-DQ haplotypes were treated as single units for association and clustering because of strong linkage in the cohort. Alongside the repertoire data, information on donor age, sex, ethnicity and CMV serostatus was compiled. On average, approximately 250,000 unique TCR beta nucleotide sequences were sequenced per donor among some 420 genotyped donors of the cohort, with roughly a sixth of those sequences being non-productive. To predict cytomegalovirus infection status, the study combined high-throughput TCR immunosequencing, statistical association of individual TCRs with disease status, and machine learning. The later analysis used no new phenotypic data to find candidate immune exposures, relying instead on TCR beta sequences and their occurrence across donors. The aim of the study was to test whether cataloging public T cell receptors could identify signatures of past pathogen exposure. Typing coverage differed by locus: A, B, C, DRB1 and DQB1 were typed in about 620-630 donors, DQA1 in 522, DPA1 in 600 to 610, and DPB1 in 400 to 480. HLA typing included class I and class II loci at four-digit resolution. In a later genetic analysis, genome-wide SNP genotypes for about 65% of the roughly 700 donors were used, and that subset was treated as a discovery cohort. Every repertoire in the discovery cohort had been generated on one and the same sequencing platform. Roughly 300 gigabases of sequencing data and tens of millions of unique TCR sequences made up an early release that covered fewer than 650 HLA-typed donors. What the work shows at the level of the full study, not this receptor alone: Some IMGT-functional V segments, including TRBV6-2 and TRBV6-3, could not be told apart with the 87-base-pair reads, so those segments were excluded. Because HLA typing was missing for some donors at each locus, association tests included only the typed subset. V-gene and J-gene trimming of TCR beta chains was associated with a missense DCLRE1C variant in a later genetic analysis, and the association was replicated in an independent cohort. Cytomegalovirus status was reported to be diagnosed by the classifier with high specificity and sensitivity in both the original and validation cohorts. A later analysis associated 17,000 or so TCR beta sequences with specific HLA alleles at a false discovery rate of 0.05. The only immune exposure information available for the cohort was CMV serostatus. According to a later analysis, TCR association rates differed among HLA loci, with DRB1 alleles showing the most associated TCRs and HLA-C alleles showing the fewest. The sequencing pipeline was judged likely to have produced a cluster of highly shared sequence variants as a technical artifact. A further reported finding was that TCR beta sequences accurately predicted the HLA-A and HLA-B alleles for most subjects in the first cohort. Compared with the 666-donor mean, donors in an Asian-associated ancestry cluster had fewer N-insertions in productive TCRs, according to a later genetic analysis. The study gave a list of 150 to 200 TCR beta chains associated with cytomegalovirus. A later analysis found that HLA-associated TCR beta chains were more clonally expanded and had lower generation probabilities than equally common non-associated chains. When HLA alleles, especially DR and DQ, strongly co-occurred, TCR associations were difficult to assign to individual alleles. In an earlier analysis of some 550 of the donors, most TCR beta V segments were observed in productive rearrangements about 87% or about 30% of the time, broadly matching IMGT annotations. The authors suggested that the approach could potentially be extended to other disease states and immunological phenotypes. Roughly uniform sequencing depth across donors was assumed in presence/absence analyses, although this assumption may not hold. The earlier analysis of nearly 600 of the donors excluded over 15 rarely observed V segments, including chromosome 9 orphons, because counts were too low. Correlated functional status among segregating V segments might be attributable to linkage disequilibrium, but an unknown experimental factor could not be ruled out. This cohort had only TCR beta chains sequenced, and the lack of alpha or paired-chain data limited which features could be detected. In vitro tests confirmed that a few of the cytomegalovirus-associated TCR beta chains recognize cytomegalovirus antigens. Several of the top co-occurrence clusters appeared to be linked to parvovirus B19, influenza, CMV and Epstein-Barr virus, according to a later analysis. Most CMV-associated TCR beta chains appeared to be HLA-restricted in a later analysis, and the HLA associations seemed to be driven largely by CMV exposure. Most TCR sequences were seen in very few donors, while some public TCRs were found in many individuals.

From the cysteine up to the phenylalanine, the CDR3 has a length of 13 residues. Of the read, only the CDR3 DNA is kept; its 39 bases are in frame from base 1. V is reduced by 6 bases and J by 1 base, leaving a spacing of 9 bases between them. Sequences SNHLY (CDR1) and FYNNEI (CDR2) are obtained from the germline V gene. The library was generated by the immunoSEQ multiplex PCR assay. For the multiplex PCR, a mixture combining 60 forward primers for TCR Vbeta segments and 13 reverse primers for TCR Jbeta segments was used. Amplification of the CDR3 region of rearranged TCR beta genes was performed with a multiplex PCR assay on genomic DNA. The amplified TCR beta libraries were sequenced on the Illumina HiSeq System as 87-base-pair reads. In the original analysis: Across the 500 to 700 repertoires, a later analysis counted 80 million or so unique TCR beta chains, 9 million to 14 million of which were shared by at least two donors. Raw reads were error-corrected and collapsed into unique sequences with a nearest-neighbor algorithm that merged closely related sequences to remove PCR and sequencing errors. V, D and J gene segments were assigned by aligning CDR3 sequences to IMGT reference sequences. For a sequence to be retained, a match of at least six nucleotides to both a V gene segment and a J gene segment was required. A rearrangement counted as productive if the CDR3 had no stop codons and remained in frame with V and J, and every other rearrangement counted as non-productive. CDR3 was defined by IMGT convention, running from the second conserved V-encoded cysteine to the conserved J-encoded phenylalanine. The earlier analysis of about 610 of the donors excluded sequences that lacked an unambiguous match to a single V gene segment. In an earlier analysis of about 590 of the donors, a V segment was called functional when productive rearrangements were above 56.7%, and segregating when the standard deviation between donors exceeded 5%. A statistical classification framework was built for diagnosing cytomegalovirus status from the catalog of TCR beta chain sequences. In a later analysis, V and J genes were assigned by comparing TCR nucleotide sequences against IMGT/GENE-DB human TR gene sequences. Using the TCRdist pipeline, a later analysis assigned CDR3 sequences along with most-parsimonious VDJ recombination scenarios. A later analysis defined each TCR beta chain by its CDR3 amino acid sequence plus V-gene family, and excluded reads lacking a unique V-gene family. A later analysis removed several hundred highly shared, low-generation-probability nucleotide sequences to deal with suspected cross-contamination and a sequencing artifact. In a later analysis, a clonal expansion index for each public chain was calculated from normalized within-repertoire ranks of inferred template counts. In a later analysis, generation probabilities were computed with a VDJ recombination model fitted to out-of-frame rearrangements, and the resulting probabilities were checked against IGoR. In a later analysis, hypergeometric tests were used to score TCR-TCR, TCR-HLA and TCR-CMV co-occurrence, with a repertoire-size bias correction applied to TCR pairs. In a later analysis, false discovery rates were estimated by permuting HLA or CMV assignments 20 times. In a later analysis, co-occurring TCRs were grouped with DBSCAN, and TCRdist sequence similarity was added when clustering was performed within HLA-allele-positive subsets. Repertoires with fewer than 30,000 or more than 120,000 public chains were left out of co-occurrence clustering, as were roughly five repertoires with anomalous nucleotide sharing. The clones in this table, taken by TCRdb from immuneACCESS, are in-frame only. Not every clone is retained; where verified, under half of the shortfall comes from an unresolved V gene, and the cause of the rest is unknown. V, J and clone size are taken as reported in that table, and D and trimming were inferred from the DNA itself. The sample table lists more than 200,000 clones, roughly 79% of them with a count of one. The ten largest clones capture 1.5% to 2% of the sample.

The cohort comprised 666 healthy bone marrow donors. At the time of sampling, all cohort members were nominally healthy, though unrecorded immune exposures were likely present. The donor was CMV seronegative and belonged to the group of around 350 seronegative cohort members. A peripheral blood sample was collected from each donor, and TCR beta sequencing was performed on peripheral blood mononuclear cells. The Qiagen DNeasy Blood Extraction Kit was used to extract genomic DNA from the blood cell samples. This receptor chain uses TRBV2 and TRBJ1-1; the D gene is possibly TRBD1, with 5 bases matching. The sequence was collected from a man younger than 35 in good health and CMV-seronegative. The material sequenced was PBMCs. In nucleotides, the sequence is TGTGCCAGCAGCGGGGGGGAGAACACTGAAGCTTTCTTT. Its protein product is CASSGGENTEAFF.